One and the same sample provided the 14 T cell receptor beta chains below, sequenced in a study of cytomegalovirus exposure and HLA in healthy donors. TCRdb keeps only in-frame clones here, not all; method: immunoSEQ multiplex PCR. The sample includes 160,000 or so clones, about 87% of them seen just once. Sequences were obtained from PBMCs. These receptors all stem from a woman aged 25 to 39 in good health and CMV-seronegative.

The CDR3 here is CASSDTSSGNTIYF. CDR3 in DNA: TGTGCCAGCTCAGACACCAGCTCTGGAAACACCATATATTTT. The V gene is TRBV18, the J gene TRBJ1-3; D is uncertain. Trimming removed 5 bases at V and 0 bases at J, with 8 bases between. The CDR3 is made up of 14 amino acids. The germline gives CDR1 KGHSH, CDR2 LQKENI.

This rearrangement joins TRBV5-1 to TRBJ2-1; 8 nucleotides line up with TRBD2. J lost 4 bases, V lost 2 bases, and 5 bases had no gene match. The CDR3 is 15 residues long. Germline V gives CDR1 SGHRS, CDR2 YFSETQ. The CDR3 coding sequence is TGCGCCAGCAGCTTTAGCGGGGCCAAGTACAATGAGCAGTTCTTC. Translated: CASSFSGAKYNEQFF.

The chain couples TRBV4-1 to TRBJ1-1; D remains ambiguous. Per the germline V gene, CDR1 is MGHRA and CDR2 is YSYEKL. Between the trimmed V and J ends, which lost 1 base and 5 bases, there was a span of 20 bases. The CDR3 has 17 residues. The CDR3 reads CASSQVRGSLSRTEAFF. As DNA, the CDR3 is TGCGCCAGCAGCCAAGTGCGAGGGTCGCTATCGAGAACTGAAGCTTTCTTT.

The CDR3 bases are TGTGCCAGCCGTCCAACATCGACAGGGCGAGACTATGGCTACACCTTC. Amino acids: CASRPTSTGRDYGYTF. This chain connects TRBV7-9 to TRBJ1-2; TRBD1 aligns across 7 bases. This CDR3 region has 16 residues. CDR1 SEHNR and CDR2 FQNEAQ come from the germline V gene (reference sequence). The V segment lost 8 bases and the J segment 3 bases; nucleotides outside the gene matches: 15.

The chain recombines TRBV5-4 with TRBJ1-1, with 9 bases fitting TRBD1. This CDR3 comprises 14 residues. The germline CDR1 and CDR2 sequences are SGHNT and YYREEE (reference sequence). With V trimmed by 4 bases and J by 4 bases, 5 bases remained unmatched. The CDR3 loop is CASSGRQGGTEAFF. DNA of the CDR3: TGTGCCAGCAGCGGCCGACAGGGGGGCACTGAAGCTTTCTTT.

This chain's CDR3 is CAWSTVAGGAYEQYF. DNA for the CDR3: TGTGCCTGGAGTACGGTCGCGGGGGGGGCCTACGAGCAGTACTTC. V usage is TRBV30 and J usage is TRBJ2-7; TRBD2 matches at 9 bases. Trimming cost V 2 bases and J 2 bases; bases outside gene matches: 7. Looked up from germline, CDR1 is GTSNPN and CDR2 is SVGIG (reference sequence). The CDR3 contains 15 residues.

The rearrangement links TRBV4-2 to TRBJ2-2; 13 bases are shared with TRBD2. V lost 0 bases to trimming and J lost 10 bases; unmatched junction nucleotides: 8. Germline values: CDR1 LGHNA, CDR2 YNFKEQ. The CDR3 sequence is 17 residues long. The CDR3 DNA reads TGTGCCAGCAGCCAAGATAGACTAGCGGGGGGCTATGAGGAGCTGTTTTTT. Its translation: CASSQDRLAGGYEELFF.

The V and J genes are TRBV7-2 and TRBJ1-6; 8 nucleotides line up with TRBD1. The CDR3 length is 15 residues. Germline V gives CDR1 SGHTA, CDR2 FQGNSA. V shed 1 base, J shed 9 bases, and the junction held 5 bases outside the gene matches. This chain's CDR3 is CASSLVPGGGSPLHF. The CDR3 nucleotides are TGTGCCAGCAGCTTAGTCCCAGGGGGCGGTTCACCCCTCCACTTT.

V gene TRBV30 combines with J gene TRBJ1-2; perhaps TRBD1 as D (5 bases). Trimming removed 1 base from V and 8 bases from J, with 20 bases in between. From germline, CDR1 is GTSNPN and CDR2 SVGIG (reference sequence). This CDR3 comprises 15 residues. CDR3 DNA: TGTGCCTGGAGTGAGGCAGGGCTCCTATCTGGGGGCTACACCTTC. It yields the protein CAWSEAGLLSGGYTF.

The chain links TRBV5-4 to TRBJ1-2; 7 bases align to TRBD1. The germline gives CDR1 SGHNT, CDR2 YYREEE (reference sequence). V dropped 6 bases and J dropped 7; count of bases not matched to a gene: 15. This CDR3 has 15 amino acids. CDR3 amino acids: CASTKGAVDWAGYTF. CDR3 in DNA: TGTGCCAGCACCAAGGGGGCAGTAGATTGGGCTGGCTACACCTTC. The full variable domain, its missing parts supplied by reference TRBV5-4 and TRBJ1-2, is ETGVTQSPTHLIKTRGQQVTLRCSSQSGHNTVSWYQQALGQGPQFIFQYYREEENGRGNFPPRFSGLQFPNYSSELNVNALELDDSALYLCASTKGAVDWAGYTFGSGTRLTVV.

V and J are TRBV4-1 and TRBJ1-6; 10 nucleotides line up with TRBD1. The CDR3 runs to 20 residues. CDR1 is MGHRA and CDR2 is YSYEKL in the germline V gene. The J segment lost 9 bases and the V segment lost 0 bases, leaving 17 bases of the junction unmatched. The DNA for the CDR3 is TGCGCCAGCAGCCAAGATCCGGGACAGGGGCTATCCCCCGTAATTTCACCCCTCCACTTT. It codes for CASSQDPGQGLSPVISPLHF.

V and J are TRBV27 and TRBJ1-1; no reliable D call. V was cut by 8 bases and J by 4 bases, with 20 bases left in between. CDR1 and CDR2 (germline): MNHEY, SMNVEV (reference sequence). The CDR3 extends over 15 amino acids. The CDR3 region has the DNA TGTGCCAGCGCGCCGGACGGCGGGCAAAGCACTGAAGCTTTCTTT. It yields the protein CASAPDGGQSTEAFF.

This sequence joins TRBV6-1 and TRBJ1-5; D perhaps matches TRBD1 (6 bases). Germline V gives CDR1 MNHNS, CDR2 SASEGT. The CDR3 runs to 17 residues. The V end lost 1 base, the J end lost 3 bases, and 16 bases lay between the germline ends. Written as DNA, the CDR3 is TGTGCCAGCAGTGAAGGGGGAGACAGGCGCTTCAATCAGCCCCAGCATTTT. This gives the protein CASSEGGDRRFNQPQHF.

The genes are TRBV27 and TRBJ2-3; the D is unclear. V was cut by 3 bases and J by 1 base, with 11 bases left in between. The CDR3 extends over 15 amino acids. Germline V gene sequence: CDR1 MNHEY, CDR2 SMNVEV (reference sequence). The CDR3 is CASSFCNSCTDTQYF. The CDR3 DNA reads TGTGCCAGCAGTTTTTGTAACAGCTGCACAGATACGCAGTATTTT.